The 23 T cell receptor beta chains reported below all come from one sample, sequenced in a study of blood T cell repertoires in COVID-19. Profiling relied on immunoSEQ multiplex PCR, and the TCRdb table lists in-frame clones only, not all of them. The table includes 150,000 to 200,000 clones, around 86% detected once. The sequenced sample was peripheral blood. The receptors here all came from a man in his fifties with active or convalescent COVID-19.

The chain combines TRBV7-2 with TRBJ1-1; D remains ambiguous. The germline gives CDR1 SGHTA, CDR2 FQGNSA. V lost 7 bases and J 1 base, leaving 16 bases between the germline ends. This CDR3 has 15 amino acids. DNA of the CDR3: TGTGCCAGCACCGCAATACGACATTCGAACACTGAAGCTTTCTTT. Translating gives CASTAIRHSNTEAFF.

The V call is TRBV28, the J call TRBJ1-2; D might be TRBD1 (5 bases). Germline CDR1 MDHEN, CDR2 SYDVKM. Trimming pared 5 bases from V and 7 bases from J, leaving 11 bases between. This CDR3 is 12 amino acids long. CDR3 loop: CASSKQVSGYTF. CDR3 sequence (DNA): TGTGCCAGCAGTAAACAGGTTTCTGGCTACACCTTC.

This clone has just one count. V usage is TRBV2 and J usage is TRBJ1-5; TRBD1 matches at 8 bases. The CDR3 sequence is 14 residues long. V trimming: 4 bases; J trimming: 7 bases; junction bases outside the gene matches: 6. Germline CDR1 is SNHLY and CDR2 is FYNNEI. The CDR3 DNA sequence: TGTGCCAGCAGTGGGGGACAGGCTGGCCAGCCCCAGCATTTT. Protein: CASSGGQAGQPQHF.

The rearrangement uses TRBV4-2 and TRBJ2-2, with 15 bases lining up with TRBD2. The J segment lost 12 bases and the V segment lost 4 bases, leaving 9 bases of the junction unmatched. The germline V gene encodes CDR1 LGHNA and CDR2 YNFKEQ. This CDR3 has 16 residues. This CDR3 is CASSPERTSGGAKLFF. Written as DNA, the CDR3 is TGTGCCAGCAGCCCTGAACGGACTAGCGGGGGGGCGAAGCTGTTTTTT.

The chain employs TRBV5-6 and TRBJ2-1; D is perhaps TRBD2 (6 bases). The V end was cut by 3 bases, the J end by 8 bases, with 18 bases between. The CDR3 covers 15 residues. From germline, CDR1 is SGHDT and CDR2 YYEEEE. The CDR3 DNA follows: TGTGCCAGCAGCTCGTTGGGGAATAGCGGCGATGAGCAGTTCTTC. Residues: CASSSLGNSGDEQFF. Filled out from reference TRBV5-6 and TRBJ2-1, the complete variable domain reads DAGVTQSPTHLIKTRGQQVTLRCSPKSGHDTVSWYQQALGQGPQFIFQYYEEEERQRGNFPDRFSGHQFPNYSSELNVNALLLGDSALYLCASSSLGNSGDEQFFGPGTRLTVL.

This chain connects TRBV28 to TRBJ1-2; 7 positions agree with TRBD1. This CDR3 region has 14 residues. CDR1 MDHEN and CDR2 SYDVKM come from the germline V gene. V lost 2 bases to trimming and J lost 3 bases; unmatched junction nucleotides: 3. In DNA form, the CDR3 reads TGTGCCAGCAGTTTAGACAGGGTCCACTATGGCTACACCTTC. Its protein is CASSLDRVHYGYTF.

J is TRBJ1-5 and V is TRBV3-1 (or the pseudogene TRBV3-2); maybe TRBD1 (5 bases). Trimming removed 4 bases at V and 6 bases at J, with 13 bases between. Germline loops: CDR1 LGHDT, CDR2 YNNKEL (reference sequence). The CDR3 consists of 14 residues. The CDR3 is CASSPGLRIQPQHF. The DNA of the CDR3 is TGTGCCAGCAGCCCGGGACTTCGCATTCAGCCCCAGCATTTT.

The chain couples TRBV12-3 or TRBV12-4 to TRBJ1-6, with no clear D. V shed 6 bases and J shed 6 bases, with 9 bases lying between them. This CDR3 comprises 13 residues. The CDR3 reads CASRLEGNSPLHF. The CDR3 DNA is TGTGCCAGCAGGCTGGAGGGTAATTCACCCCTCCACTTT.

This clone has only one observation. The chain couples TRBV7-3 to TRBJ1-6, with 7 bases aligning to TRBD1. CDR1 SGHTA and CDR2 FQGTGA come from the germline V gene. The CDR3 covers 14 residues. Trimming cost V 3 bases and J 6 bases; bases outside gene matches: 2. CDR3 in amino acids: CASSLGQTNSPLHF. CDR3 in DNA: TGTGCCAGCAGCTTGGGACAGACTAATTCACCCCTCCACTTT.

In the case of this clone: This specimen includes other DNA sequences encoding the same CDR3. The chain employs TRBV29-1 and TRBJ1-1, with a tentative D call TRBD1 (6 bases). Trimming removed 3 bases at V and 1 base at J, with 9 bases between. Germline lookup yields CDR1 SQVTM and CDR2 ANQGSEA. This CDR3 is built from 13 residues. CDR3 nucleotides: TGCAGCGTTGACGGCAGGGGGAACACTGAAGCTTTCTTT. Residues: CSVDGRGNTEAFF.

The chain uses TRBV24-1 and TRBJ2-5, with D perhaps matching TRBD2 (5 bases). V gave up 2 bases and J gave up 5 bases, with 14 bases separating them. CDR1 is KGHDR and CDR2 is SFDVKD in the germline V gene. The CDR3 covers 15 residues. The chain's CDR3 is CATSDWGGGQETQYF. The CDR3 DNA sequence: TGTGCCACCAGTGATTGGGGTGGAGGTCAGGAGACCCAGTACTTC.

V and J are TRBV16 and TRBJ2-7; weak D call: TRBD2 (5 bases). The CDR3 has 16 residues. Per the germline V gene, CDR1 is KGHSY and CDR2 is FQNENV. Trimming stripped 1 base from V and 4 bases from J, with 17 bases between. The CDR3 loop reads CASSQFPRGREYEQYF. The CDR3 region has the DNA TGTGCCAGCAGCCAATTCCCCAGAGGACGGGAATACGAGCAGTACTTC.

The J gene is TRBJ2-3, the V gene TRBV5-4; a possible D gene is TRBD1 (6 bases). V was pared by 3 bases and J by 3 bases, with 8 bases between. CDR1 SGHNT and CDR2 YYREEE come from the germline V gene (reference sequence). The CDR3 has 13 amino acids. CDR3 coding DNA: TGTGCCAGCAGCTCCAGGGGAACAGATACGCAGTATTTT. It specifies CASSSRGTDTQYF.

The J gene is TRBJ2-5, the V gene TRBV3-1 (or the pseudogene TRBV3-2); TRBD2 agrees at 9 bases. There are 13 residues in the CDR3. V gave up 3 bases and J gave up 5 bases; unmatched junction bases: 1. Germline V gives CDR1 LGHDT, CDR2 YNNKEL (reference sequence). CDR3 sequence reads: CASSHTSGETQYF. Written as DNA, the CDR3 is TGTGCCAGCAGCCATACTAGCGGGGAGACCCAGTACTTC.

DNA for the CDR3: TGTGCCAGTACCATCCGGGGTCCCCAAAGCACAGATACGCAGTATTTT. It codes for CASTIRGPQSTDTQYF. This chain links TRBV19 with TRBJ2-3, with D possibly matching TRBD2 (5 bases). The CDR3 is 16 amino acids. Germline CDR1 and CDR2: LNHDA and SQIVND (reference sequence). V dropped 7 bases and J dropped 0 bases, with 17 bases sitting between them.

V and J are TRBV18 and TRBJ2-1; the match to TRBD1 covers 8 bases. With V trimmed by 1 base and J by 8 bases, 7 bases remained unmatched. This CDR3 comprises 15 residues. The germline gives CDR1 KGHSH, CDR2 LQKENI. The CDR3 sequence is CASSPLIQGGDEQFF. CDR3 nucleotide sequence: TGTGCCAGCTCACCACTAATACAGGGGGGCGATGAGCAGTTCTTC. The entire variable domain, with the rest obtained from reference TRBV18 and TRBJ2-1, is as follows: NAGVMQNPRHLVRRRGQEARLRCSPMKGHSHVYWYRQLPEEGLKFMVYLQKENIIDESGMPKERFSAEFPKEGPSILRIQQVVRGDSAAYFCASSPLIQGGDEQFFGPGTRLTVL.

This rearrangement joins TRBV7-3 to TRBJ2-3; D is possibly TRBD2 (5 bases). In germline, CDR1 is SGHTA, CDR2 FQGTGA. The length of the CDR3 is 11 residues. V shed 2 bases and J shed 8 bases, with 5 bases lying between them. The CDR3 spells CASSLEGTQYF. CDR3 nucleotides: TGTGCCAGCAGCTTAGAGGGTACGCAGTATTTT.

The CDR3 DNA is TGTGCCAGCAGCGTAGCTTCTGTGGTAGCTATGGACAGTGAGCAGTTCTTC. Encoded protein: CASSVASVVAMDSEQFF. J is TRBJ2-1 and V is TRBV9; TRBD1 is a possible D gene (6 bases). The CDR3 length is 17 residues. Per the germline V gene, CDR1 is SGDLS and CDR2 is YYNGEE. V shed 0 bases and J shed 9 bases, with 22 bases lying between them.

The chain is built from TRBV11-3 and TRBJ2-2; no clear D. Between the trimmed V and J ends, which lost 5 bases and 2 bases, there was a span of 12 bases. From germline, CDR1 is SGHNT and CDR2 YENEEA. There are 15 residues in the CDR3. The CDR3 bases are TGTGCCAGCAGCGCCGGTACAGTTAACACCGGGGAGCTGTTTTTT. Translating gives CASSAGTVNTGELFF.

The chain carries TRBV2 and TRBJ1-1; D remains ambiguous. Germline values: CDR1 SNHLY, CDR2 FYNNEI. There are 13 residues in the CDR3. Between the trimmed V and J ends, which lost 3 bases and 0 bases, there was a span of 5 bases. CDR3 sequence: CASSDGVNTEAFF. The CDR3 bases are TGTGCCAGCAGTGATGGAGTGAACACTGAAGCTTTCTTT.

The chain employs TRBV27 and TRBJ1-5; 10 nucleotides agree with TRBD1. Trimming took 2 bases from V and 7 from J; bases not matched to a gene: 11. The germline V gene encodes CDR1 MNHEY and CDR2 SMNVEV (reference sequence). The CDR3 totals 17 residues. The CDR3 nucleotides read TGTGCCAGCAGTTTAACTACCGGGACAGGGGTAGGGCAGCCCCAGCATTTT. Translating gives CASSLTTGTGVGQPQHF.

The chain couples TRBV6-5 to TRBJ1-1, with 11 bases that match TRBD1. Germline values: CDR1 MNHEY, CDR2 SVGAGI. The CDR3 consists of 14 residues. Trimming at V came to 8 bases and at J to 4 bases, leaving 6 bases not matched to a gene. The CDR3 sequence is CASLRDRGTTEAFF. The CDR3 DNA sequence: TGTGCCAGCTTAAGGGACAGGGGGACCACTGAAGCTTTCTTT.

This clone was observed a handful of times. V is TRBV19 and J is TRBJ2-3; 7 bases line up with TRBD2. Trimming cost V 4 bases and J 6 bases; bases outside gene matches: 1. Germline CDR1 LNHDA, CDR2 SQIVND (reference sequence). The CDR3 is 12 amino acids. CDR3 DNA sequence: TGTGCCAGTAGTACCGGGGGGGATACGCAGTATTTT. Translated, it gives CASSTGGDTQYF.